These T cell receptor beta chains were read from a single sample in a study of OX40 agonist ivuxolimab in advanced cancers. Data came from immunoSEQ multiplex PCR; TCRdb stores just in-frame clones and leaves some out. The sample has tens of thousands of clones; around 92% are singletons. The material sequenced was CD4+ or CD8+ T cells sorted from blood, taken in a trial of the OX40 agonist ivuxolimab. The receptor source for this set is an adult with an advanced solid tumor such as melanoma, head and neck, liver or kidney cancer. CDR3s leave out the opening cysteine and the closing phenylalanine or tryptophan. The D gene is left open where the match is weak.

. | 11 | TRBV10-3 | AISEPGLPLSF
. | 12 | TRBV6-5 | ASSYSGSRDEQF
. | 14 | TRBV4-3 | ASSQDPGKTREKLF
. | 13 | TRBV2 | ASELEGRGTDTQY
TRBD1 | 13 | TRBV30 | AWSVSRTGSYEQY
TRBD1 | 12 | TRBV7-8 | ASSTGTASYEQY
. | 15 | TRBV7-9 | ASSFLSASSSYNEQF
. | 10 | TRBV14 | ASSRMGGELF
TRBD1 | 12 | TRBV18 | ASSQEQGDYGYT
TRBD1 | 11 | TRBV4-3 | ASSPGTENEQY
. | 11 | TRBV4-2 | ASSQDHLAEAF
. | 13 | TRBV9 | ASSPRTDGNEKLF
TRBD2 | 14 | TRBV7-2 | ASSLGLAGTTYEQY
. | 13 | TRBV4-1 | ASSQGPMWYEKLF
. | 10 | TRBV6-5 | ASSSLSYEQY
TRBD2 | 14 | TRBV7-9 | ASSSSGLAGVAEQF
. | 12 | TRBV6-1 | ASSLTANTGELF
. | 14 | TRBV7-2 | ASSFLIQGSSNEQF
. | 13 | TRBV19 | ASSGGTAITYEQY
. | 13 | TRBV23-1 | ASSQDRGDARGGF
. | 10 | TRBV6-5 | ASSYPGEKLF
. | 10 | TRBV7-9 | ASSFGPVYAF
TRBD2 | 14 | TRBV5-1 | ASRSRGLAGIETQY
. | 13 | TRBV5-5 | ASSLETGLTYEQY
TRBD1 | 12 | TRBV7-6 | ASSPRQGNQPQH
. | 10 | TRBV19 | ASGTFIHGYT
. | 10 | TRBV7-9 | ASHRGTTEAF
TRBD1 | 12 | TRBV19 | ASSMGQRGYEQY
. | 11 | TRBV29-1 | SVVGDAGNTIY
. | 11 | TRBV7-9 | ASSLGAGREQY
. | 11 | TRBV4-1 | ASSQVGGDGYT
TRBD1 | 15 | TRBV11-2 | ASSPLRGGQVDYGYT
. | 13 | TRBV9 | ASSVGPGASYEQY
. | 12 | TRBV7-9 | ASSAGNSGNTIY
. | 14 | TRBV11-2 | ASSLSPGPGSYEQY
. | 18 | TRBV18 | ASSLSGVPGPSQRNTEAF
. | 10 | TRBV7-6 | ASSPPPGELF
TRBD1 | 12 | TRBV9 | ASSPDRERFGYT
TRBD1 | 12 | TRBV7-8 | ASSGTDEFHGYT
. | 14 | TRBV11-2 | ASSPHPNQANSPLH
. | 9 | TRBV6-1 | ALTGFGEQY
. | 12 | TRBV6-5 | ASSPTDSNQPQH
TRBD1 | 18 | TRBV4-3 | ASSQVPPGQGISGANVLT
. | 14 | TRBV7-9 | ASSLGAPSSNQPQH
. | 10 | TRBV9 | ASSGTLSPLH
TRBD2 | 12 | TRBV6-5 | ASRRLAGVYEQY
TRBD2 | 15 | TRBV6-4 | ASSDSTSGSGANVLT
. | 11 | TRBV6-4 | ASKTPLTDTQY